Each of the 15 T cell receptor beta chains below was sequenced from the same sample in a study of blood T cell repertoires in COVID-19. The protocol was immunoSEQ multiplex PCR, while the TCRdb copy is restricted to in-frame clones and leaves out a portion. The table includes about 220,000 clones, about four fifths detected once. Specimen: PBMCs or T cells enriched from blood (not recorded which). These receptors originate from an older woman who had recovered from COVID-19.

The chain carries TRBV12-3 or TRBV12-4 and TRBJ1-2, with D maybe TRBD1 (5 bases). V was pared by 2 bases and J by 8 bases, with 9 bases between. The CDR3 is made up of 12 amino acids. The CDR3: CASSLWQGGYTF. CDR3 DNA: TGTGCCAGCAGTTTATGGCAGGGAGGCTACACCTTC.

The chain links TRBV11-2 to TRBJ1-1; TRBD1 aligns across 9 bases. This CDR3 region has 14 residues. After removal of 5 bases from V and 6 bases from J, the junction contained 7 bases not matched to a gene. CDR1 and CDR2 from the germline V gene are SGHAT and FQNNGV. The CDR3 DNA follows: TGTGCCAGCAGCCCCCGACAGGGGGATCCTGAAGCTTTCTTT. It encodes CASSPRQGDPEAFF.

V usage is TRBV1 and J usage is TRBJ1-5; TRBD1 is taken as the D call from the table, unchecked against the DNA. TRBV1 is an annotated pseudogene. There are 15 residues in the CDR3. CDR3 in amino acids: CTSSPAWTDNQPQHF. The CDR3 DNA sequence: TGCACCAGCAGCCCCGCGTGGACAGATAATCAGCCCCAGCATTTT.

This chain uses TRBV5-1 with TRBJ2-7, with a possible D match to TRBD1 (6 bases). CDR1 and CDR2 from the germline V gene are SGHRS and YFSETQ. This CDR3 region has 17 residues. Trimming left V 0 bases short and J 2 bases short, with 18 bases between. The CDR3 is CASSLAMGTNYPYEQYF. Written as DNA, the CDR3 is TGCGCCAGCAGCTTGGCCATGGGGACAAACTACCCCTACGAGCAGTACTTC.

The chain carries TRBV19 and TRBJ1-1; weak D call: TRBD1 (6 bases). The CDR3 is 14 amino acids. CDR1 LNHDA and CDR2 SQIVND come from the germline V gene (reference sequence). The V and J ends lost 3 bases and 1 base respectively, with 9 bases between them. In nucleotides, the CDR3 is TGTGCCAGTAGTATGACAGGTTGGAACACTGAAGCTTTCTTT. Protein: CASSMTGWNTEAFF.

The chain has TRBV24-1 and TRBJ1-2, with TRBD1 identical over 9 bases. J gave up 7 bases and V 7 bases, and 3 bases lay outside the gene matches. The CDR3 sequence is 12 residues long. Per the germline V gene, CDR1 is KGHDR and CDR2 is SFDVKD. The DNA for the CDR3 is TGTGCCACCAGGGGACAGGGAGGTGGCTACACCTTC. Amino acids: CATRGQGGGYTF.

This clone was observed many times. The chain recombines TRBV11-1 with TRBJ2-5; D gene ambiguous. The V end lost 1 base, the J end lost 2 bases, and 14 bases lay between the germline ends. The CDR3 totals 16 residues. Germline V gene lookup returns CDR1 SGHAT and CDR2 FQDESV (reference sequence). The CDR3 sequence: CASSLGRSAPQETQYF. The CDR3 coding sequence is TGTGCCAGCAGCTTAGGTCGGTCTGCCCCACAAGAGACCCAGTACTTC.

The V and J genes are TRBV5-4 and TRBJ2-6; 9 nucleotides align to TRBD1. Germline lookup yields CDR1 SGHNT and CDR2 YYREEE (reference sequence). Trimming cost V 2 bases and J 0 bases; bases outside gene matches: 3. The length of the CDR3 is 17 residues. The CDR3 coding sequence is TGTGCCAGCAGCTTACGACAGGGGGACTCTGGGGCCAACGTCCTGACTTTC. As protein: CASSLRQGDSGANVLTF. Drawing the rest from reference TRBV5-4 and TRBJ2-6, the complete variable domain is ETGVTQSPTHLIKTRGQQVTLRCSSQSGHNTVSWYQQALGQGPQFIFQYYREEENGRGNFPPRFSGLQFPNYSSELNVNALELDDSALYLCASSLRQGDSGANVLTFGAGSRLTVL.

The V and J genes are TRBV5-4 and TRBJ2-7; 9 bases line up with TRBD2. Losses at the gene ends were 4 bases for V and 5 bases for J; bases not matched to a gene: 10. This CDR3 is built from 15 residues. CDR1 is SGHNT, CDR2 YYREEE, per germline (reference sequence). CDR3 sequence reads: CASSPPGLAPDEQYF. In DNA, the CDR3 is TGTGCCAGCAGCCCACCGGGACTAGCTCCTGACGAGCAGTACTTC.

CDR3 DNA: TGTGCCAGCAGTTTTAGTGGGGGGGCGAATCAGCCCCAGCATTTT. Translating gives CASSFSGGANQPQHF. The chain joins TRBV28 to TRBJ1-5; D possibly corresponds to TRBD1 (6 bases). With 3 bases removed from V and 4 bases from J, the gap between germline ends came to 13 bases. This CDR3 is 15 amino acids long. In germline, CDR1 is MDHEN, CDR2 SYDVKM.

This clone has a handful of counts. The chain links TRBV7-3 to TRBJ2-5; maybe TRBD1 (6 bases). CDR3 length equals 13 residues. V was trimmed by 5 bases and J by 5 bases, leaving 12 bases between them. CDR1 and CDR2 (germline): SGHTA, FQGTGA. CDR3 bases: TGTGCCAGCAGCCAAGGACAGTCTGAGACCCAGTACTTC. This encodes CASSQGQSETQYF.

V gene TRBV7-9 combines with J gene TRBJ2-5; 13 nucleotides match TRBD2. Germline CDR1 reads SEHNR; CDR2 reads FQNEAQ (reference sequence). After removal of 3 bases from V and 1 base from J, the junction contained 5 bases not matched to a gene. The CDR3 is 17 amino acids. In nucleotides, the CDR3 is TGTGCCAGCAGCTTCTTGACTAGCGGGGGGATCCAAGAGACCCAGTACTTC. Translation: CASSFLTSGGIQETQYF.

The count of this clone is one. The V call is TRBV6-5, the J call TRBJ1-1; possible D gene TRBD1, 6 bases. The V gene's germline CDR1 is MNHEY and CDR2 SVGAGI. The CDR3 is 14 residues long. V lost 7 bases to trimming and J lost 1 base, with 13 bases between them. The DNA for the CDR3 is TGTGCCAGCAATATTGACAGGCAGAACACTGAAGCTTTCTTT. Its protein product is CASNIDRQNTEAFF.

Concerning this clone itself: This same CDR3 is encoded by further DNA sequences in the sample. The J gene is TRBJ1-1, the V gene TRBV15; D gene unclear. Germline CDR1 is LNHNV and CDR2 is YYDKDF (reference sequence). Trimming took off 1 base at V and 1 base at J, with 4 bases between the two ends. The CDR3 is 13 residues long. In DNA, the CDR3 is TGTGCCACCAGCAGAGGGCCGAACACTGAAGCTTTCTTT. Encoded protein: CATSRGPNTEAFF.

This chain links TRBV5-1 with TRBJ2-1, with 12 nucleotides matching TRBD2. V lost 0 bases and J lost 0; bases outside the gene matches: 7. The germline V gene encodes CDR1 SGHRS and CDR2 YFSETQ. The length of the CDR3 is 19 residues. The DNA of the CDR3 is TGCGCCAGCAGCTTGGCCGGGACTAGCGGGCCGCGCTCCTACAATGAGCAGTTCTTC. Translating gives CASSLAGTSGPRSYNEQFF. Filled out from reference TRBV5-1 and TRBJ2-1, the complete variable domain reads KAGVTQTPRYLIKTRGQQVTLSCSPISGHRSVSWYQQTPGQGLQFLFEYFSETQRNKGNFPGRFSGRQFSNSRSEMNVSTLELGDSALYLCASSLAGTSGPRSYNEQFFGPGTRLTVL.